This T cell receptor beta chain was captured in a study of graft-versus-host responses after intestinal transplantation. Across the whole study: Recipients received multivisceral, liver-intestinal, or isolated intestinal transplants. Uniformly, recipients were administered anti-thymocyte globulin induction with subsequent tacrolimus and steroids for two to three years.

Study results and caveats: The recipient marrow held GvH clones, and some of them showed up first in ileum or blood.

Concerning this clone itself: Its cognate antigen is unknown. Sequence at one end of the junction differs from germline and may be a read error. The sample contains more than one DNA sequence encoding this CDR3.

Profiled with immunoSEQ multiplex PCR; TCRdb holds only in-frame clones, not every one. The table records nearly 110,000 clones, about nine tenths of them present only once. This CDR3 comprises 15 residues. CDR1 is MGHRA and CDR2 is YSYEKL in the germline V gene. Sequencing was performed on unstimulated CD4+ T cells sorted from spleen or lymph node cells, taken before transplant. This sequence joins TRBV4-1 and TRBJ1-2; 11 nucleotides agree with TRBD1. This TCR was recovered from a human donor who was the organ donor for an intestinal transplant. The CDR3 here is CASSRGQGADYGYTF. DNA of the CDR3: TGCGCCAGCAGCCGAGGACAGGGGGCGGACTACGGCTACACCTTC.